This paragraph covers one TCR beta chain sequence. Its antigen specificity is not known. No much larger clone exists at a distance of one base, and base qualities are not known. Inclusive of the bounding cysteine and phenylalanine, the CDR3 is 16 residues long. Solely the CDR3 DNA is kept, with 48 bases framed from the first base. Per the germline V gene, MNHNS is the CDR1 and SASEGT is the CDR2. V and J lose 0 bases and 3 bases, and a span of 9 bases separates them. This sample is part of a study of cytomegalovirus exposure and HLA in healthy donors (dated by TCRdb to 2015 to 2018). As for the study more broadly: An earlier analysis of approximately 640 of the donors reported approximately 300 Gb of sequence data and about 100 million unique TCR beta sequences from roughly 200 million T cells. About 280 gigabases of sequencing data and 75 million to 85 million unique TCR sequences made up an early release that covered approximately 700 HLA-typed donors. Of the 398 genotyped donors, about 84% fell in the genetic ancestry cluster associated with self-reported Caucasian donors. The aim of the study was to test whether cataloging public T cell receptors could identify signatures of past pathogen exposure. The T cell repertoires of about 700 subjects were profiled by immunosequencing and related to cytomegalovirus serostatus. A separate validation cohort of some 130 different subjects was used in addition to the 666-subject first cohort. To predict cytomegalovirus infection status, the study combined high-throughput TCR immunosequencing, statistical association of individual TCRs with disease status, and machine learning. A later analysis re-examined previously published TCR beta repertoires from roughly 650 donors and added high-resolution HLA genotyping to investigate patterns of TCR occurrence. The later analysis used no new phenotypic data to find candidate immune exposures, relying instead on TCR beta sequences and their occurrence across donors. An earlier analysis of about 620 of the donors applied high-throughput TCR beta sequencing to assess whether each TCR beta V gene segment acted as functional or pseudogenic. Donor age, sex, ethnicity and CMV serostatus were compiled alongside the repertoire data. A later genetic analysis took genome-wide SNP genotypes for about 55% of the 666 donors and used that subset as a discovery cohort. Every discovery cohort repertoire had been produced on one sequencing platform. HLA typing included class I and class II loci at four-digit resolution. The number of typed donors differed by locus: about 620-630 for A, B, C, DRB1 and DQB1; 522 for DQA1; approximately 600 for DPA1; and about 450 for DPB1. Roughly five DR-DQ haplotypes were handled as single units for association and clustering, since linkage in the cohort was strong. Among over 350 genotyped donors of the cohort, an average of around 240,000 unique TCR beta nucleotide sequences were sequenced per donor, around 20% of them non-productive. What the work shows at the level of the full study, not this receptor alone: In a later analysis, most CMV-associated TCR beta chains were found to appear HLA-restricted, with HLA associations seemingly driven largely by CMV exposure. Specific HLA alleles were associated with more than 15,000 TCR beta sequences at a false discovery rate of 0.05 in a later analysis. In a later analysis, several top co-occurrence clusters were reported to appear linked to parvovirus B19, influenza, CMV and Epstein-Barr virus. Most TCR sequences were observed very rarely across donors, whereas some public TCRs were present in many individuals. In this cohort, only TCR beta chains were sequenced, and detectable features were limited by the absence of alpha or paired-chain data. The classifier was reported to diagnose cytomegalovirus status with high specificity and sensitivity in both the original cohort and the validation cohort. Because some donors lacked HLA typing at each locus, the association tests relied only on the typed subset. Assigning TCR associations to individual alleles was difficult when HLA alleles, especially DR and DQ, strongly co-occurred. A further reported finding was that TCR beta sequences accurately predicted the HLA-A and HLA-B alleles for most subjects in the first cohort. Compared with equally common non-associated chains, HLA-associated TCR beta chains in a later analysis were more clonally expanded and had lower generation probabilities. V-gene and J-gene trimming of TCR beta chains was associated with a missense DCLRE1C variant in a later genetic analysis, and the association was replicated in an independent cohort. Because counts were too low, roughly 17 rarely observed V segments, including chromosome 9 orphons, were left out of the earlier analysis of 500 to 650 of the donors. Roughly uniform sequencing depth across donors was assumed in presence/absence analyses, although this assumption may not hold. Three of the identified cytomegalovirus-associated TCR beta chains were confirmed in vitro to be specific for cytomegalovirus antigens. Correlated functional status among segregating V segments might be attributable to linkage disequilibrium, but an unknown experimental factor could not be ruled out. Immune exposure information for the cohort was limited to CMV serostatus. A cluster of highly shared sequence variants was judged likely to represent a technical artifact of the sequencing pipeline. A later genetic analysis reported fewer N-insertions in productive TCRs among donors in an Asian-associated ancestry cluster than the approximately 670-donor mean. It was suggested by the authors that the approach could potentially be generalized to other disease states and immunological phenotypes. According to a later analysis, TCR association rates differed among HLA loci, with DRB1 alleles showing the most associated TCRs and HLA-C alleles showing the fewest. The study listed 150 to 200 TCR beta chains as associated with cytomegalovirus. Some IMGT-functional V segments, including TRBV6-2 and TRBV6-3, could not be distinguished by the 87-base-pair reads and were therefore excluded. Broadly in line with IMGT annotations, most TCR beta V segments showed up in productive rearrangements about 87% or about 30% of the time in an earlier analysis of 587 of the donors.

The library was generated by the immunoSEQ multiplex PCR assay. For the multiplex PCR, a mixture combining 60 forward primers for TCR Vbeta segments and 13 reverse primers for TCR Jbeta segments was used. The CDR3 region of rearranged TCR beta genes was amplified from genomic DNA by a multiplex PCR assay. Amplified TCR beta libraries were sequenced as 87-base-pair reads on the Illumina HiSeq System. As for the authors' bioinformatics: A later analysis counted approximately 76 million unique TCR beta chains across the 550 to 700 repertoires, and some 12 million of these chains were shared by at least two donors. Raw reads were error-corrected and collapsed into unique sequences by a nearest-neighbor algorithm in which closely related sequences were merged to remove PCR and sequencing errors. CDR3 sequences were aligned to IMGT reference sequences to assign V, D and J gene segments. Each retained sequence needed at least a six-nucleotide match to both a V gene segment and a J gene segment. A rearrangement was called productive if the CDR3 had no stop codons and remained in frame with V and J, and every other rearrangement was called non-productive. CDR3 was defined according to IMGT convention as the region running from the second conserved V-encoded cysteine to the conserved J-encoded phenylalanine. In an earlier analysis of around 540 of the donors, sequences lacking an unambiguous match to a single V gene segment were excluded. An earlier analysis of 500 to 700 of the donors classified V segments as functional when productive rearrangements were above 56.7% and as segregating when the standard deviation between donors was above 5%. A statistical classification framework was built for diagnosing cytomegalovirus status from the catalog of TCR beta chain sequences. A later analysis assigned V and J genes by comparing TCR nucleotide sequences with IMGT/GENE-DB human TR gene sequences. In a later analysis, CDR3 sequences and most-parsimonious VDJ recombination scenarios were assigned using the TCRdist pipeline. In a later analysis, each TCR beta chain was defined by its CDR3 amino acid sequence together with its V-gene family, and reads without a unique V-gene family were excluded. As a way to deal with suspected cross-contamination and a sequencing artifact, a later analysis dropped roughly 600 nucleotide sequences that were highly shared and had low generation probability. For each public chain, a later analysis derived a clonal expansion index from normalized ranks of inferred template counts within each repertoire. In a later analysis, generation probabilities were computed using a VDJ recombination model fitted to out-of-frame rearrangements, and the results were checked against IGoR. A later analysis scored TCR-TCR, TCR-HLA and TCR-CMV co-occurrence with hypergeometric tests, applying a repertoire-size bias correction to TCR pairs. A later analysis estimated false discovery rates by permuting HLA or CMV assignments 20 times. In a later analysis, co-occurring TCRs were grouped with DBSCAN, and TCRdist sequence similarity was added when clustering was performed within HLA-allele-positive subsets. Repertoires with fewer than 30,000 or more than 120,000 public chains were left out of co-occurrence clustering, as were several repertoires with anomalous nucleotide sharing. The immuneACCESS repertoire file appears here via TCRdb, limited to in-frame rearrangements. These files lack a portion of the clones; in checked studies, under half of the deficit traces to unresolved V genes, and the cause of the others is not known. D and trimming were read from the DNA, whereas the V and J calls and clone size are those reported in that table. The sample table records roughly 180,000 clones; around 70% of these occur just once. Clones ranked in the top ten supply about 2.7% of the sample.

The cohort comprised more than 550 healthy bone marrow donors. At the time of sampling, all cohort members were nominally healthy, though unrecorded immune exposures were likely present. The donor tested CMV seronegative and was one of the 352 seronegative cohort members. Each donor provided a peripheral blood sample, and peripheral blood mononuclear cells were used for TCR beta sequencing. Genomic DNA extraction from the blood cell samples was performed with the Qiagen DNeasy Blood Extraction Kit. The sequenced material came from PBMCs. This receptor was identified in a male donor in good health and CMV-seronegative. Recombination connected TRBV6-1 to TRBJ2-6; the D gene is possibly TRBD1, with 5 bases matching. CDR3 loop: CASSEALGRGANVLTF. The DNA sequence reads TGTGCCAGCAGTGAAGCGCTGGGGCGTGGGGCCAACGTCCTGACTTTC.